This T cell receptor (beta chain) was sequenced during a study of vaccination effects on CD4 cells after COVID-19. The overall study: Both of the two convalescent patients gave a sample, one 16 days and one a week before vaccination. The study, taken as a whole, reports: Marked clonal contraction was seen in infection- and vaccine-induced clones late after vaccination.

After less than 11 days in culture, the CD4+ T cells were isolated. Documented for the person is a PCR-confirmed SARS-CoV-2 infection occurring between March and December 2020. Germline-derived CDR1 and CDR2 are SEHNR and FQNEAQ (reference sequence). V lost 2 bases, J lost 0 bases, and 10 bases lay in between. There are 15 residues in the CDR3. Points on this clone: The antigen is unknown.

Clones were sequenced by immunoSEQ multiplex PCR, and TCRdb holds only the in-frame ones, with some missing. The data show 40,000 to 55,000 clones, about 74% seen once. The origin of this receptor is a human donor who had a prior SARS-CoV-2 infection. The specimen comprised CD4+ T cells from PBMCs cultured without peptide, sampled before COVID-19 vaccination. This chain links TRBV7-9 with TRBJ1-2; D call uncertain. The CDR3 region is CASSLTSRSNYGYTF. The CDR3 region has the DNA TGTGCCAGCAGCTTAACTTCCAGGTCTAACTATGGCTACACCTTC.